Sequencing of this T cell receptor beta chain was carried out in a study of blood T cell repertoires in COVID-19. Study overall: Material from acute and convalescent COVID-19 was sourced from the United States, Italy and Spain.

Per the original methods: Estimation of nucleated cell counts relied on the amplification of reference gene primers. Generated by immunoSEQ multiplex PCR, the TCRdb table keeps only in-frame clones and is missing some. V, J and clone size are those of that table, while D and trimming were read from the DNA. The sample holds around 160,000 clones, almost 90% seen once. This receptor was obtained from a human donor in a cohort sampled during active COVID-19. The sample taken for sequencing was peripheral blood.

This CDR3 reads CASSLIAPTDTQYF. In DNA form, the CDR3 reads TGTGCCAGCAGCTTGATAGCGCCCACAGATACGCAGTATTTT. The chain couples TRBV5-6 to TRBJ2-3; TRBD2 is a possible D gene (5 bases). There are 14 residues in the CDR3. The germline V and J ends were trimmed by 1 base and 2 bases, with 8 bases remaining between them. Germline V CDR1 and CDR2: SGHDT, YYEEEE.